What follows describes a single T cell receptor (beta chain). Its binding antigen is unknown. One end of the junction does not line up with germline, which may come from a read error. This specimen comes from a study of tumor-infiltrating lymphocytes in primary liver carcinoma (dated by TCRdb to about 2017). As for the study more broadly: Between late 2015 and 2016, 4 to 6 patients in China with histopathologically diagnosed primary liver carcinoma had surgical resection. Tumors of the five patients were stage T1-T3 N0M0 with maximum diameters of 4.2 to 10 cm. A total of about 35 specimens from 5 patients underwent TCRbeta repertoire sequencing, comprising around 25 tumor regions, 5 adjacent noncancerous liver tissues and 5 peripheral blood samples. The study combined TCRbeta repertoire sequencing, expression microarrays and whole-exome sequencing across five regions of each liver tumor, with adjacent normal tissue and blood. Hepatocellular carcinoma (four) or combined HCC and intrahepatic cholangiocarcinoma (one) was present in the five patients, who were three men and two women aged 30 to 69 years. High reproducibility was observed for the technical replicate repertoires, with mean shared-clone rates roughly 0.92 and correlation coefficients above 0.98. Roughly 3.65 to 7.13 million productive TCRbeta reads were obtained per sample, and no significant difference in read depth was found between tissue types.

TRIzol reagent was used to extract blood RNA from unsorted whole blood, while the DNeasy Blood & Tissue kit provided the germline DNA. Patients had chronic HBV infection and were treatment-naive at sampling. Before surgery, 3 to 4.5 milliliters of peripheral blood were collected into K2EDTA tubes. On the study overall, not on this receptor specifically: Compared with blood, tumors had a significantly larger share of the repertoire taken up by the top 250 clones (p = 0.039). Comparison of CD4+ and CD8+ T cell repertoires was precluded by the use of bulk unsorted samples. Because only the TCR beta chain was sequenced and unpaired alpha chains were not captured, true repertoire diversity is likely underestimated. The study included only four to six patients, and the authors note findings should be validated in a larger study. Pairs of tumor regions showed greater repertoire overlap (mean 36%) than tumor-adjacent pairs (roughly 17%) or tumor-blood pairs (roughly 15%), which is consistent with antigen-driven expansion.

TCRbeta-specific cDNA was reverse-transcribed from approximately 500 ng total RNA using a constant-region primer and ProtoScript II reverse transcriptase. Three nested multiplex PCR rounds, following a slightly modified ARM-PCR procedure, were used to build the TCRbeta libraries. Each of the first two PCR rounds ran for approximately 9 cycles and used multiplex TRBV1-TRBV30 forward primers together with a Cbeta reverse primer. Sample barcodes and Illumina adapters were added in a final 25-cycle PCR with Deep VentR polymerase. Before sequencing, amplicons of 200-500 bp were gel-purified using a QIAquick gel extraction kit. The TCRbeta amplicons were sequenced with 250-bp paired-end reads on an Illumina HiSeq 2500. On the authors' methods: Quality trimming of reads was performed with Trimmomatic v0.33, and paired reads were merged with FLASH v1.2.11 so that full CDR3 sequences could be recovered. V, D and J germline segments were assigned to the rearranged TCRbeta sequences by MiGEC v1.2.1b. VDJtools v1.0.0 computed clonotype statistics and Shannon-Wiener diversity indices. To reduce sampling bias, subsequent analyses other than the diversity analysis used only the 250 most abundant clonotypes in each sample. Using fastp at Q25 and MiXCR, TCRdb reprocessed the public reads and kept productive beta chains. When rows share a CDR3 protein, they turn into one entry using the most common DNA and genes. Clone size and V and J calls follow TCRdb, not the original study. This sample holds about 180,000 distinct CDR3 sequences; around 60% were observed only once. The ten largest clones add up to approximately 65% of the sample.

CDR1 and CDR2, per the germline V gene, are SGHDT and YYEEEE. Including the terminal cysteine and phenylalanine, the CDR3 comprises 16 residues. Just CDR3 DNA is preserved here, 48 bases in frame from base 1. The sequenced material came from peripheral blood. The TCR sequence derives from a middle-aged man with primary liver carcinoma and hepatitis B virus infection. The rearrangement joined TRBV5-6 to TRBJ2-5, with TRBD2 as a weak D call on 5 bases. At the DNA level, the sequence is TGTGCCAGCAGCGTCCCGGGATGGTCGCGGAAAGAGACCCACTACTTC. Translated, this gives CASSVPGWSRKETHYF.